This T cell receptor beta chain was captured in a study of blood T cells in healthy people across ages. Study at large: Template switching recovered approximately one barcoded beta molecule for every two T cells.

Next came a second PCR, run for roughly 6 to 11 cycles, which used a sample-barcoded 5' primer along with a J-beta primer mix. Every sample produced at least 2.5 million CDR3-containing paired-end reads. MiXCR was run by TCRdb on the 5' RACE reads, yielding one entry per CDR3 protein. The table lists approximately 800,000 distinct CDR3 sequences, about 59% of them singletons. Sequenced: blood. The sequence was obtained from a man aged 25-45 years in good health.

CDR3 nucleotides: TGCAGTGCAAGGGGGGCGAGAGGGACTGAAGCTTTCTTT. Translating gives CSARGARGTEAFF. The chain couples TRBV20-1 to TRBJ1-1; possibly TRBD1 for D (6 bases). Germline-derived CDR1 and CDR2 are DFQATT and SNEGSKA (reference sequence). This CDR3 comprises 13 residues. The V gene lost 6 bases and the J gene lost 5 bases, with 16 bases spanning the gap.